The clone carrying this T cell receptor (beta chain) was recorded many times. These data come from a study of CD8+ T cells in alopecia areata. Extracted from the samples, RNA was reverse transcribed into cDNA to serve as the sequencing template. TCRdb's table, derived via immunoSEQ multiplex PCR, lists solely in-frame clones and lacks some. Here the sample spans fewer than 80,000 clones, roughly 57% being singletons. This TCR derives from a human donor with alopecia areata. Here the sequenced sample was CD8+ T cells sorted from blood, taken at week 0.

The CDR3 DNA reads as TGTGCCAGCAGCCTCCCAGAAGTGTCCTACGAGCAGTACTTC. Residues: CASSLPEVSYEQYF. This rearrangement joins TRBV16 to TRBJ2-7; D not resolved. Germline assignment: CDR1 KGHSY and CDR2 FQNENV. CDR3 size: 14 residues. V was trimmed by 4 bases and J by 1 base, leaving 11 bases between them.